Below are 7 T cell receptor beta chains sequenced from a single sample in a study of T-cell reconstitution after alpha-beta-depleted transplantation in children. Unique molecular identifiers tagged the TCRbeta library. Each CDR3 protein is one row after TCRdb ran MiXCR on the PCR reads. The table shows 190,000 or so distinct CDR3 sequences, with around 7% occurring only once. The sequences come from PBMCs from the stem cell graft donor, collected from the stem cell graft. The receptors here all came from a human donor who donated a stem cell graft to a child with Wiskott-Aldrich syndrome.

The chain combines TRBV5-4 with TRBJ2-2, with D perhaps TRBD1 (6 bases). CDR1 and CDR2 from the germline V gene are SGHNT and YYREEE (reference sequence). V lost 0 bases and J lost 0, with 12 bases in between. CDR3 length equals 17 residues. CDR3 residues: CASSLARDIANTGELFF. CDR3 sequence (DNA): TGTGCCAGCAGCTTGGCCCGGGACATCGCGAACACCGGGGAGCTGTTTTTT.

This clonotype was seen repeatedly, ten times or more. The chain couples TRBV9 to TRBJ2-1; D gene unclear. This CDR3 region has 11 residues. Per the germline V gene, CDR1 is SGDLS and CDR2 is YYNGEE. Deletions cut 7 bases from V and 6 bases from J, with 8 bases between. The CDR3 reads CASGPPNEQFF. The DNA for the CDR3 is TGTGCCAGCGGACCTCCCAATGAGCAGTTCTTC.

Only a few counts were recorded for this clonotype. One end of the junction fails to match germline, which may point to a read error. The V call is TRBV7-2, the J call TRBJ2-1, with 7 positions matching TRBD1. The CDR3 is made up of 14 amino acids. CDR1 SGHTA and CDR2 FQGNSA come from the germline V gene. CDR3 nucleotides: TGTGCCAGCGGCTTAGTGGGGACAGTCAATGAGCAGTTCTTC. Its translation is CASGLVGTVNEQFF.

In its sample, this clonotype was seen many times. The chain combines TRBV4-2 with TRBJ1-2; D is ambiguous. The germline V and J ends were trimmed by 8 bases and 8 bases, with 18 bases remaining between them. CDR3 length equals 13 residues. Germline lookup yields CDR1 LGHNA and CDR2 YNFKEQ. The CDR3 protein is CASREFQFGGYTF. CDR3 nucleotide sequence: TGTGCCAGCCGGGAGTTCCAATTTGGAGGCTACACCTTC.

V gene TRBV6-5 combines with J gene TRBJ2-1; 7 nucleotides match TRBD2. Germline trimming cut 0 bases from V and 0 bases from J; bases unmatched to any gene: 8. Germline CDR1 reads MNHEY; CDR2 reads SVGAGI. The CDR3 covers 18 residues. The CDR3 here is CASSYSISGTSSYNEQFF. Here the CDR3 DNA reads TGTGCCAGCAGTTACTCGATCAGCGGGACCAGCTCCTACAATGAGCAGTTCTTC.

This clonotype was observed at least ten times. V gene TRBV5-6 combines with J gene TRBJ1-2, with D perhaps TRBD1 (6 bases). The germline gives CDR1 SGHDT, CDR2 YYEEEE. The CDR3 is 15 amino acids. V was pared by 0 bases and J by 8 bases, with 17 bases between. This chain's CDR3 is CASSLGLGGSGGYTF. In DNA, the CDR3 is TGTGCCAGCAGCTTGGGGCTCGGGGGCTCCGGCGGCTACACCTTC.

The V and J genes are TRBV11-2 and TRBJ2-1; the match to TRBD1 covers 7 bases. CDR1 and CDR2 from the germline V gene are SGHAT and FQNNGV. With V trimmed by 1 base and J by 6 bases, 6 bases remained unmatched. This CDR3 comprises 15 residues. The CDR3 nucleotides read TGTGCCAGCAGCTTAGGCCGGGACAGCTTCAATGAGCAGTTCTTC. This encodes CASSLGRDSFNEQFF.